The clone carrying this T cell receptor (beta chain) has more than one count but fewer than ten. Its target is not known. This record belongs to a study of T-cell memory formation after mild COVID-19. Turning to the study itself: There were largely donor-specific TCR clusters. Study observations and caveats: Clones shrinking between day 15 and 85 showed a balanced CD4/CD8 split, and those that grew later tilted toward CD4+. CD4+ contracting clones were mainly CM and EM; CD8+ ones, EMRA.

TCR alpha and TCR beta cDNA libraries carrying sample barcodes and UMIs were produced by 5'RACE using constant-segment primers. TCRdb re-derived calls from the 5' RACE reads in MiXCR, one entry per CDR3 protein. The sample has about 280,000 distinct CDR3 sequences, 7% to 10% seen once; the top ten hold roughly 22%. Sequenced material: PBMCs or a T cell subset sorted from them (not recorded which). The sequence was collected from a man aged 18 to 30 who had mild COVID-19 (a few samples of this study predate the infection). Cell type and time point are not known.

The CDR3 DNA reads as TGTGCCACCAGCAAAGGGGGGGCCAGAGAGGTATCCTGGCGATCACCCCTCCACTTT. It encodes CATSKGGAREVSWRSPLHF. The chain employs TRBV15 and TRBJ1-6; a weak D match, TRBD1 (6 bases). Deletions cut 4 bases from V and 10 bases from J, with 29 bases between. The CDR3 contains 19 residues. Per germline, CDR1 LNHNV and CDR2 YYDKDF (reference sequence).